This T cell receptor (beta chain) comes out of a study of sequential checkpoint blockade in melanoma. Overall study: Maintenance nivolumab came after either treatment sequence.

Per germline, CDR1 ENHRY and CDR2 SYGVKD. V lost 0 bases and J lost 0, with 11 bases in between. The CDR3 spans 16 residues. Stated treatment: randomized to nivolumab then ipilimumab (arm A) or the reverse (arm B). Clones were sequenced by immunoSEQ multiplex PCR, and TCRdb holds only the in-frame ones, with some missing. The sample includes fewer than 7,000 clones, roughly a quarter of them seen just once. This clone is medium-sized by share. The chain uses TRBV10-3 and TRBJ1-1; D gene unclear. The specimen was tumor tissue (inferred from file names), collected from a patient given nivolumab and ipilimumab in sequence. The receptor was derived from a human donor with melanoma. This chain's CDR3 is CAISESRLQLNTEAFF. Here the CDR3 DNA reads TGTGCCATCAGTGAGTCAAGATTACAGTTGAACACTGAAGCTTTCTTT.